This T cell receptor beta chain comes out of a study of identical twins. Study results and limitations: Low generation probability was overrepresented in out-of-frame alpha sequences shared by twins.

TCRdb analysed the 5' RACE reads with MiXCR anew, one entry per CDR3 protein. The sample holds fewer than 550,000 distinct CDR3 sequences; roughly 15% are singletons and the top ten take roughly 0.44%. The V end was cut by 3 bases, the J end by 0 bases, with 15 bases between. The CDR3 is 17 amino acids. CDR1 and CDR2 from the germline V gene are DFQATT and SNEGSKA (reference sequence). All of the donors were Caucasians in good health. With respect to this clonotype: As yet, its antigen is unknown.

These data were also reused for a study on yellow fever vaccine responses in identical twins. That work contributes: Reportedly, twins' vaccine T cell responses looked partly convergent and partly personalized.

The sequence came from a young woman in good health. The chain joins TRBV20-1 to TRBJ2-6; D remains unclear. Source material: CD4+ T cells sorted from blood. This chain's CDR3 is CSARGGGTHSGANVLTF. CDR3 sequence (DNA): TGCAGTGCTAGGGGTGGCGGCACTCACTCTGGGGCCAACGTCCTGACTTTC.